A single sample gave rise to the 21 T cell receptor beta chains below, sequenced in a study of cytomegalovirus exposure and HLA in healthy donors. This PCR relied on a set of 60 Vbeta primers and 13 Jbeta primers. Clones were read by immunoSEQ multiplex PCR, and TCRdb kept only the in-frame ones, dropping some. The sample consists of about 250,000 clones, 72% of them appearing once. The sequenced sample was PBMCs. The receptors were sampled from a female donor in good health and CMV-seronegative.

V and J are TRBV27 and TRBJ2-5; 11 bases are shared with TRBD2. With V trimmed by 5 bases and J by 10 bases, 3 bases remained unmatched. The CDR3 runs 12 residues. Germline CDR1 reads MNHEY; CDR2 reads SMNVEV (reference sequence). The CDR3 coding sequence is TGTGCCAGCAGTGGGACTAGCGGATACCAGTACTTC. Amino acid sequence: CASSGTSGYQYF.

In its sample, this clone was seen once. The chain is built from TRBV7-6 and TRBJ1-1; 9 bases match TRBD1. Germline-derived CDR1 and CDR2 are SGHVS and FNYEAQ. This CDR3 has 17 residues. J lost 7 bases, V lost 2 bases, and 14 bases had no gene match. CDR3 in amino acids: CASSLPRGQGSLGEAFF. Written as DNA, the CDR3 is TGTGCCAGCAGCTTACCCCGGGGACAGGGTTCTCTTGGTGAAGCTTTCTTT.

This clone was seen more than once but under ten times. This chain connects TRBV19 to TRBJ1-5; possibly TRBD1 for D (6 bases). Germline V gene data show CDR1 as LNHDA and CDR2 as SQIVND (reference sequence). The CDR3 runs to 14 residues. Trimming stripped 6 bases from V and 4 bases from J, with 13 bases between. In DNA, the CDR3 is TGTGCCAGTAGCCTACAGGGCCGAAATCAGCCCCAGCATTTT. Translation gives CASSLQGRNQPQHF. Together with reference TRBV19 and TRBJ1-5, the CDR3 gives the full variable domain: DGGITQSPKYLFRKEGQNVTLSCEQNLNHDAMYWYRQDPGQGLRLIYYSQIVNDFQKGDIAEGYSVSREKKESFPLTVTSAQKNPTAFYLCASSLQGRNQPQHFGDGTRLSIL.

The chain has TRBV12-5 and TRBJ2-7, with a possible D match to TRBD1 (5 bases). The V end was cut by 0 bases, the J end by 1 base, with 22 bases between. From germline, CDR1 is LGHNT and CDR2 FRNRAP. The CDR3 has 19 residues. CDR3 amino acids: CASGLVALFGRGMSYEQYF. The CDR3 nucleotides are TGTGCTAGTGGTTTGGTAGCCCTTTTCGGAAGGGGCATGTCCTACGAGCAGTACTTC.

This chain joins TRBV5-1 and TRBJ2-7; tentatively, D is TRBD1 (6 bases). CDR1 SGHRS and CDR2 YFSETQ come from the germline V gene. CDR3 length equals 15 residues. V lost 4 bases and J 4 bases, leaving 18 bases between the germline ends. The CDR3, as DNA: TGCGCCAGCAGCCAGCTGACAGGCCACCCATACGAGCAGTACTTC. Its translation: CASSQLTGHPYEQYF.

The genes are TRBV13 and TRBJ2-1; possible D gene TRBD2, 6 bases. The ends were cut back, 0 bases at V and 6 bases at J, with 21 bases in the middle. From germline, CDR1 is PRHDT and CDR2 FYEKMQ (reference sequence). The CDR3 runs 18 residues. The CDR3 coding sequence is TGTGCCAGCAGCTTAGGCAATCCTCGGCGGGAAACGGCCAATGAGCAGTTCTTC. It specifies CASSLGNPRRETANEQFF.

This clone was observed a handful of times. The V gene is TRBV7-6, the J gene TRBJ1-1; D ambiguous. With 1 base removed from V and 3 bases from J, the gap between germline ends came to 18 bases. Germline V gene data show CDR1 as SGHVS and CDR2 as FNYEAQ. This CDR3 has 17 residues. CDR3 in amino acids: CASSLVAREEGDTEAFF. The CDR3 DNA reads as TGTGCCAGCAGCTTAGTAGCACGGGAGGAGGGAGACACTGAAGCTTTCTTT.

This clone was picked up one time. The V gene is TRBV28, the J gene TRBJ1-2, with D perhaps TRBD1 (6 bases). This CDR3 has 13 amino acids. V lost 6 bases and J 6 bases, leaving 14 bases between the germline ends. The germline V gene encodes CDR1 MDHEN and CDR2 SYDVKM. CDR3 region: CASSQGMAHGYTF. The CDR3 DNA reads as TGTGCCAGCAGCCAGGGGATGGCCCATGGCTACACCTTC.

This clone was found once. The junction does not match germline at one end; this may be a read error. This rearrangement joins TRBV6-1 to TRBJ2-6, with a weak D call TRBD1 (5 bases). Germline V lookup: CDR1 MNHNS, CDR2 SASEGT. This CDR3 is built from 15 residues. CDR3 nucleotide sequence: TGTGCCAGCAGTGACCGCCAGCCTGGGGCCAACGTCCTGACCTTC. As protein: CASSDRQPGANVLTF.

CDR3 region: CASSIRGQGYNEQFF. The CDR3 DNA reads TGTGCCAGTAGTATACGCGGACAGGGGTACAATGAGCAGTTCTTC. The chain couples TRBV19 to TRBJ2-1, with TRBD1 matching over 9 bases. CDR3 length: 15 amino acids. Germline V gene data show CDR1 as LNHDA and CDR2 as SQIVND (reference sequence). V lost 2 bases, J lost 4 bases, and 3 bases stayed unmatched.

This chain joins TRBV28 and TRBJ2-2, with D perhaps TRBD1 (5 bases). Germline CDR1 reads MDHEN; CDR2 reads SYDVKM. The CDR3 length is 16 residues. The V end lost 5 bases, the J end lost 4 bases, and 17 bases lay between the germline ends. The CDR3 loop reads CASSLAGLPATGELFF. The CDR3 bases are TGTGCCAGCAGTCTGGCAGGGTTACCCGCCACCGGGGAGCTGTTTTTT.

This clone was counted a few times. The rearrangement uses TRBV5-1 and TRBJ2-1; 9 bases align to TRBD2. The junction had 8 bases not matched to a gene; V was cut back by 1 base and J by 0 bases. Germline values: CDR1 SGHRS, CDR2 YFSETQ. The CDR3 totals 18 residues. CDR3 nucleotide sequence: TGCGCCAGCAGCTTGTTTACTAGCGGGTCGAGCTCCTACAATGAGCAGTTCTTC. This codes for CASSLFTSGSSSYNEQFF.

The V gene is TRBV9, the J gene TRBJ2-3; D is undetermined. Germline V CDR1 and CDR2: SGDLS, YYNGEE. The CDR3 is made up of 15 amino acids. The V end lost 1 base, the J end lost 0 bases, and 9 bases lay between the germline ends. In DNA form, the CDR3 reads TGTGCCAGCAGCGTACTAGTTACAAGCACAGATACGCAGTATTTT. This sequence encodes CASSVLVTSTDTQYF.

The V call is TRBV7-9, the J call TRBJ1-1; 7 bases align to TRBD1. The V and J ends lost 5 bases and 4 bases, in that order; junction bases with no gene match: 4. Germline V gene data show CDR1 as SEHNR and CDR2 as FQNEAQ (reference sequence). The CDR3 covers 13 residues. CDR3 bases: TGTGCCAGCAGCCCCGACAGGGCCACTGAAGCTTTCTTT. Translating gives CASSPDRATEAFF.

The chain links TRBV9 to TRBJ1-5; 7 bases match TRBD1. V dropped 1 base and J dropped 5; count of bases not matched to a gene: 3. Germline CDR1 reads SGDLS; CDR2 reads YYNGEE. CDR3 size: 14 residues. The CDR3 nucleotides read TGTGCCAGCAGCGTACTTGACAGGGATCAGCCCCAGCATTTT. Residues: CASSVLDRDQPQHF. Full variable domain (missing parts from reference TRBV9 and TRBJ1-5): DSGVTQTPKHLITATGQRVTLRCSPRSGDLSVYWYQQSLDQGLQFLIQYYNGEERAKGNILERFSAQQFPDLHSELNLSSLELGDSALYFCASSVLDRDQPQHFGDGTRLSIL.

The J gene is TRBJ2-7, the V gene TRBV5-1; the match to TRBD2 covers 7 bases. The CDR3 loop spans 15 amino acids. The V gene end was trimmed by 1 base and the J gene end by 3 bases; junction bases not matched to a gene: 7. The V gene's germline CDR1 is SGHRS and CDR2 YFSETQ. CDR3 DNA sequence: TGCGCCAGCAGCTTGTTGCGCGGGAGCGACTACGAGCAGTACTTC. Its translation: CASSLLRGSDYEQYF.

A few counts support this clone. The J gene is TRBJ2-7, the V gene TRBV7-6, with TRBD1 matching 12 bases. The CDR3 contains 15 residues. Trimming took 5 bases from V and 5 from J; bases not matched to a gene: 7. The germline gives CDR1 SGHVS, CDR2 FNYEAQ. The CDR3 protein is CASSIRDRGRNEQYF. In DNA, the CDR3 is TGTGCCAGCAGCATCCGGGACAGGGGGCGGAACGAGCAGTACTTC.

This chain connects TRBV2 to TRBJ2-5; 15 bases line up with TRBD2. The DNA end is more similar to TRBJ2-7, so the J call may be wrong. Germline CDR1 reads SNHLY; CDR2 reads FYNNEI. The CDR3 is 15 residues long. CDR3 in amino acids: CASMQPGLAGGEQYF. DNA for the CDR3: TGTGCCAGCATGCAACCGGGACTAGCGGGAGGCGAGCAGTACTTC.

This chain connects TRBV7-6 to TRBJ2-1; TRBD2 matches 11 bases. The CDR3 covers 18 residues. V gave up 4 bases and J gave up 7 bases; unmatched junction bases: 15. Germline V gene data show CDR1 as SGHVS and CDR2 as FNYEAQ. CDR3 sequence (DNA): TGTGCCAGCAGCTCAGGACCCTTCGTGATAGCGGGAGGGAATGAGCAGTTCTTC. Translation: CASSSGPFVIAGGNEQFF.

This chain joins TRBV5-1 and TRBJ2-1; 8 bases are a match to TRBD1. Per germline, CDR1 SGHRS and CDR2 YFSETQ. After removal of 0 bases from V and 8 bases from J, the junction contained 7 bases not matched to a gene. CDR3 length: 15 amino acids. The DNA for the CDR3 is TGCGCCAGCAGCTTGGGTGCAGGGGGCTGGGATGAGCAGTTCTTC. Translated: CASSLGAGGWDEQFF. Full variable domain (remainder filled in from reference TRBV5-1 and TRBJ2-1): KAGVTQTPRYLIKTRGQQVTLSCSPISGHRSVSWYQQTPGQGLQFLFEYFSETQRNKGNFPGRFSGRQFSNSRSEMNVSTLELGDSALYLCASSLGAGGWDEQFFGPGTRLTVL.

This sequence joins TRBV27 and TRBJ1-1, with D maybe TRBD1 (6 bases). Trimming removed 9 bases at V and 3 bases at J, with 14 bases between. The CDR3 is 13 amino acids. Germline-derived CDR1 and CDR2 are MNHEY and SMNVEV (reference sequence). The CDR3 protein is CARPGRGDTEAFF. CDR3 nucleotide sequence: TGTGCCAGGCCGGGGAGGGGGGACACTGAAGCTTTCTTT.